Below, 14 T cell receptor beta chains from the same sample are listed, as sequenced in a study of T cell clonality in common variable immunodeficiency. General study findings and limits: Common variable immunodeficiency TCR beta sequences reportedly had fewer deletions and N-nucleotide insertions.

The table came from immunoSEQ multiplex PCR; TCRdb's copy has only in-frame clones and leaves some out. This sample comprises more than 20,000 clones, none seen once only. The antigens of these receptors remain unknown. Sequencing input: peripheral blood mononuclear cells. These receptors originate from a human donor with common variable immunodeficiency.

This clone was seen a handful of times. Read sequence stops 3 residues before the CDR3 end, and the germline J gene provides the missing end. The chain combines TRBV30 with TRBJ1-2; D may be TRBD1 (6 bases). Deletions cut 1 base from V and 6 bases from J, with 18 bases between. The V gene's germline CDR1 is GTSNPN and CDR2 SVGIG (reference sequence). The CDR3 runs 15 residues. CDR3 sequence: CAWSGEDRRYDGYTF. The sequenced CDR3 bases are TGTGCCTGGAGTGGGGAGGACAGACGCTATGATGGC.

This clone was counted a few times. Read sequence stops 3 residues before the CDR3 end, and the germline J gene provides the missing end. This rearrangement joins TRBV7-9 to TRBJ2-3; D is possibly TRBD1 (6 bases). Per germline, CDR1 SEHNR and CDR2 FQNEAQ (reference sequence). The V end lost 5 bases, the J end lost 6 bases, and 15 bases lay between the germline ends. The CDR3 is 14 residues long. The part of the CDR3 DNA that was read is TGTGCCAGCAGCGCGACAGGAATCGGGGATACG. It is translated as CASSATGIGDT. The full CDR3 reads CASSATGIGDTQYF.

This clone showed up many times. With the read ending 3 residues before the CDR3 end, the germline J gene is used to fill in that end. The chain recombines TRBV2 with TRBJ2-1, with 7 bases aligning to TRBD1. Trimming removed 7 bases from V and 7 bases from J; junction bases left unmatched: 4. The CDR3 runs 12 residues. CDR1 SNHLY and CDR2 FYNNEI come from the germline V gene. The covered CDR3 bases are TGTGCCAGCAAGGGACAGACGAATGAG. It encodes CASKGQTNE. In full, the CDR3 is CASKGQTNEQFF.

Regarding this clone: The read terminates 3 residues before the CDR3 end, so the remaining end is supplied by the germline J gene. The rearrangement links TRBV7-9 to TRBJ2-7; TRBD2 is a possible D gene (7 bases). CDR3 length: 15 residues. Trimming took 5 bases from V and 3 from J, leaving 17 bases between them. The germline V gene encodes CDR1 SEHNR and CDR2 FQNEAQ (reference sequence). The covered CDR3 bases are TGTGCCAGCAGCGAGAGGGGGGGGGATGGCTACGAG. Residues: CASSERGGDGYE. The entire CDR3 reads CASSERGGDGYEQYF.

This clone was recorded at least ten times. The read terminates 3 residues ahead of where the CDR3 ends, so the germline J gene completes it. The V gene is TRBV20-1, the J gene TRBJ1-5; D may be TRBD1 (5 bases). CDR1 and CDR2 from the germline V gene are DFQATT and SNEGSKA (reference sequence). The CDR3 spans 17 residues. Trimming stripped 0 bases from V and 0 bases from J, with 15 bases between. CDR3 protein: CSARDPRDFNSNQPQHF. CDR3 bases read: TGCAGTGCTAGAGATCCCCGGGACTTCAATAGCAATCAGCCC.

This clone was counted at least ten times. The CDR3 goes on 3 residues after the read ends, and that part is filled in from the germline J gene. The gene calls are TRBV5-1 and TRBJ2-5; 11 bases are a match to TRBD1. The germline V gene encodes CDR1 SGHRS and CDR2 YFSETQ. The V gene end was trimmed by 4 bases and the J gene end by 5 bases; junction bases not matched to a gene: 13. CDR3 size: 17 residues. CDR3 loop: CASSQRSAGQGDETQYF. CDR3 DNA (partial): TGCGCCAGCAGCCAAAGATCGGCGGGACAGGGGGACGAGACC. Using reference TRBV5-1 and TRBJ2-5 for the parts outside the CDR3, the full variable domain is KAGVTQTPRYLIKTRGQQVTLSCSPISGHRSVSWYQQTPGQGLQFLFEYFSETQRNKGNFPGRFSGRQFSNSRSEMNVSTLELGDSALYLCASSQRSAGQGDETQYFGPGTRLLVL.

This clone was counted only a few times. The CDR3 DNA, read in part, is TGTGCCAGCAGTGAATCCCAGCCGGGA. Translating it yields CASSESQPG. The complete CDR3 reads CASSESQPGAFF. The chain has TRBV2 and TRBJ1-1, with D hard to call. Coverage ceases 3 residues before the CDR3 finishes, and the germline J gene fills in the end. Germline V gene data show CDR1 as SNHLY and CDR2 as FYNNEI. CDR3 length equals 12 residues.

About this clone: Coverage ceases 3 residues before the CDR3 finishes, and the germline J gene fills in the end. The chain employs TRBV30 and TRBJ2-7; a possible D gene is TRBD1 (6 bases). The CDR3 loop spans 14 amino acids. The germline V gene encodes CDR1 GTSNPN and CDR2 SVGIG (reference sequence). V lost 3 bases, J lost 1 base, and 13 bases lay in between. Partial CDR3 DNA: TGTGCCTGGAGAGAAATAACAGGGTCCTACGAG. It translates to CAWREITGSYE. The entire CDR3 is CAWREITGSYEQYF.

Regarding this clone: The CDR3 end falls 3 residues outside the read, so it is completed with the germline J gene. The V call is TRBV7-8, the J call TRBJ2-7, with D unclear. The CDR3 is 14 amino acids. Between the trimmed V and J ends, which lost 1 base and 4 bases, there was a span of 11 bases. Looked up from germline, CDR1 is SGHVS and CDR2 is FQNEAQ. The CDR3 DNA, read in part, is TGTGCCAGCAGCTTAGTAGCCGTTAGTTACGAG. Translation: CASSLVAVSYE. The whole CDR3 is CASSLVAVSYEQYF.

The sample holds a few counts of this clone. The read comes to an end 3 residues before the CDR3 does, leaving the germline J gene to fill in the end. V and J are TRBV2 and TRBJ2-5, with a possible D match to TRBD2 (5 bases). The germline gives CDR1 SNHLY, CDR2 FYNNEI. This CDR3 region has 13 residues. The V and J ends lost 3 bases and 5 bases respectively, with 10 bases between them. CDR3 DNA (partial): TGTGCCAGCAGTGATTTTCCGGGGGAGACC. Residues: CASSDFPGET. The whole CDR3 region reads CASSDFPGETQYF.

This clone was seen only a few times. Incomplete CDR3 DNA: TGTGCCAGCAGCTCCAGGGACAGGGGCTACAATGAG. Amino acid sequence: CASSSRDRGYNE. In full, the CDR3 reads CASSSRDRGYNEQFF. V usage is TRBV11-1 and J usage is TRBJ2-1; TRBD1 matches at 10 bases. The CDR3 end lies 3 residues beyond the end of the read and is filled in from the germline J gene. This CDR3 comprises 15 residues. Germline trimming cut 4 bases from V and 3 bases from J; bases unmatched to any gene: 3. Germline V gene data show CDR1 as SGHAT and CDR2 as FQDESV (reference sequence).

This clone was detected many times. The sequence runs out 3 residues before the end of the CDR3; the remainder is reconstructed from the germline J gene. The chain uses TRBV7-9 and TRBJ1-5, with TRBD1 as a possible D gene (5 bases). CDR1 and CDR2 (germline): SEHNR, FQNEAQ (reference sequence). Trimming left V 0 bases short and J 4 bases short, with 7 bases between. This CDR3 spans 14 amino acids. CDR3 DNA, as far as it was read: TGTGCCAGCAGCTTAGCTGGGGGGAATCAGCCC. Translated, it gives CASSLAGGNQP. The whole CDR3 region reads CASSLAGGNQPQHF.

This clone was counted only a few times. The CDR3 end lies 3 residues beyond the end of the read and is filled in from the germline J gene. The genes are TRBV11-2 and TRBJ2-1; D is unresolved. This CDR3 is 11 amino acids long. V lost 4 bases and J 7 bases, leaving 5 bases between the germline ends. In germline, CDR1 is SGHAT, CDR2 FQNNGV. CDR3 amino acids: CASSSLNEQFF. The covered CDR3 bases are TGTGCCAGCAGCTCGTTAAATGAG. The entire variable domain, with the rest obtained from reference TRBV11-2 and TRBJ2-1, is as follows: EAGVAQSPRYKIIEKRQSVAFWCNPISGHATLYWYQQILGQGPKLLIQFQNNGVVDDSQLPKDRFSAERLKGVDSTLKIQPAKLEDSAVYLCASSSLNEQFFGPGTRLTVL.

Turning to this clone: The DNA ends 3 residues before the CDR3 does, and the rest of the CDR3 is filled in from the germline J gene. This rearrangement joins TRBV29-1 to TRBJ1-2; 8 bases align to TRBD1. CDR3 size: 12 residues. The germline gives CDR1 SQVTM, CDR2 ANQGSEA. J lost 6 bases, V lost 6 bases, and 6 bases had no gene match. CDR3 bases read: TGCAGCGTCGTCAGGGGGCAGGATGGC. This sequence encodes CSVVRGQDG. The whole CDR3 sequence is CSVVRGQDGYTF.